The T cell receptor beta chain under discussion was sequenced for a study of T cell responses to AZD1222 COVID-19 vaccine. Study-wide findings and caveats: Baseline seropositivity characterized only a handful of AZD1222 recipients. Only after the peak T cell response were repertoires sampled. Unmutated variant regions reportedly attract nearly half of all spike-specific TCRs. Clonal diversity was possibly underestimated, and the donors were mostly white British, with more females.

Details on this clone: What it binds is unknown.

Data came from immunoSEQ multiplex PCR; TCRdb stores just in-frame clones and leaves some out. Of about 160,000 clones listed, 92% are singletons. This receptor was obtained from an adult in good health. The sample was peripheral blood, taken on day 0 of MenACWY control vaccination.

DNA of the CDR3: TGTGCCAGCAGTTATAAGACAGGTGGGGACACTGAAGCTTTCTTT. Residues: CASSYKTGGDTEAFF. The genes are TRBV7-2 and TRBJ1-1; D might be TRBD1 (6 bases). Germline V gene lookup returns CDR1 SGHTA and CDR2 FQGNSA. V was pared by 6 bases and J by 3 bases, with 17 bases between. This CDR3 has 15 amino acids.